This entry describes one T cell receptor (beta chain). Time point in this sample: baseline pretreatment blood. This sample's treatment: 15 Gy SBRT to primary tumor, nephrectomy 4 weeks later. Germline V CDR1 and CDR2: MGHDK, SYGVNS. This CDR3 contains 13 residues. Trimming cost V 3 bases and J 5 bases, with 10 bases left between them. The entry originates in a study of radiation and T cells in renal cell carcinoma. The method was immunoSEQ multiplex PCR; TCRdb's version includes in-frame clones alone and lacks a portion of them. The repertoire holds more than 95,000 clones, roughly 85% seen once, with 3% in the top ten.

This rearrangement joins TRBV25-1 to TRBJ1-1; D remains ambiguous. This material consisted of blood, taken from a patient whose treatment included radiotherapy and nephrectomy. The sequence was collected from a woman in her fifties or sixties with renal cell carcinoma. DNA of the CDR3: TGTGCCAGCAGTGATGAAAGGAGGACTGAAGCTTTCTTT. Its protein product is CASSDERRTEAFF.